Detailed here is one TCR beta chain. This sample is part of a study of graft-versus-host responses after intestinal transplantation. At the level of the study: After anti-thymocyte globulin induction, recipients took tacrolimus and steroids for three to four years.

Produced via immunoSEQ multiplex PCR; TCRdb's table is partial and in-frame only. Among roughly 38,000 clones listed, around 94% were seen once. J lost 4 bases, V lost 1 base, and 5 bases had no gene match. The CDR3 spans 15 residues. Per germline, CDR1 SGHNT and CDR2 YYREEE (reference sequence). This TCR derives from a human patient who received an intestinal transplant, so some T cells may come from the graft donor. Sequencing was performed on PBMCs, taken 16 days after intestinal transplant. V is TRBV5-4 and J is TRBJ2-5; TRBD1 matches 9 bases. This chain's CDR3 is CASSLTGTGIETQYF. The CDR3, as DNA: TGTGCCAGCAGCTTGACCGGGACAGGGATAGAGACCCAGTACTTC.